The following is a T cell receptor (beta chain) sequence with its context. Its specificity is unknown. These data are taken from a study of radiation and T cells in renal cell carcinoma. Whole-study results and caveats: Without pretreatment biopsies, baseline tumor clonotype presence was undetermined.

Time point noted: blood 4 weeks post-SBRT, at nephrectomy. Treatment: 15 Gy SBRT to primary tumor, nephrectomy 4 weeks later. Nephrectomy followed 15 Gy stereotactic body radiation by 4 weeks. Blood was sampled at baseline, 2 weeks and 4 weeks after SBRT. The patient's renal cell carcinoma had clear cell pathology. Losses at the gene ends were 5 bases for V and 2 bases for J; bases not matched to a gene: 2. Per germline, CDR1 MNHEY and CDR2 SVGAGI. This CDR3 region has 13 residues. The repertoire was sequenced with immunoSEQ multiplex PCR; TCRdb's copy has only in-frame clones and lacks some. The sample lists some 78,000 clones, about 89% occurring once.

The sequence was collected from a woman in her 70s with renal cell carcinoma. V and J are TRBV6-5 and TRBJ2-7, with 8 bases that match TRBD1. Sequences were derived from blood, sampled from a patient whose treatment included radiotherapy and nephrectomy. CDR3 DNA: TGTGCCAGCAGTCGGGACAGGACCTACGAGCAGTACTTC. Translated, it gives CASSRDRTYEQYF.